This is a list of T cell receptor beta chains from one sample in a study of read filtering for tumor transcriptome and immune sequencing. TCRdb re-derived calls from the reads in MiXCR, one entry per CDR3 protein. The table records about 39,000 distinct CDR3 sequences, 14% of them present only once. Sequencing was carried out using a population of CD138-negative cells sorted from bone marrow. The receptors stem from a donor aged 40 or over with multiple myeloma. Each CDR3 is given with its conserved first and last residue. D genes are given only for firm matches. Not every row has a clone size; where given, it reads once, few, many or a size class.

v_call: TRBV10-3
d_call: -
clone_size: medium-sized
j_call: TRBJ2-1
cdr3_aa: CAINELAMGEQFF
cdr3_nt: TGTGCCATCAACGAGTTAGCAATGGGTGAGCAGTTCTTC

v_call: TRBV11-1
d_call: TRBD1
clone_size: many
j_call: TRBJ2-1
cdr3_aa: CASSRDRGNNEQFF
cdr3_nt: TGTGCCAGCAGTCGGGACAGGGGGAACAATGAGCAGTTCTTC

v_call: TRBV7-9
d_call: TRBD2
clone_size: many
j_call: TRBJ2-2
cdr3_aa: CASSPPDGLAGLANTGELFF
cdr3_nt: TGTGCCAGCAGCCCACCGGACGGACTAGCGGGGTTAGCGAACACCGGGGAGCTGTTTTTT

v_call: TRBV20-1
d_call: -
clone_size: -
j_call: TRBJ2-2
cdr3_aa: CSARDEARGITGELFF
cdr3_nt: TGCAGTGCTAGAGATGAAGCACGCGGCATCACCGGGGAGCTGTTTTTT

v_call: TRBV5-4
d_call: -
clone_size: -
j_call: TRBJ2-5
cdr3_aa: CASRGGRGIQETQYF
cdr3_nt: TGTGCCAGCAGGGGAGGACGGGGGATCCAAGAGACCCAGTACTTC

v_call: TRBV10-2
d_call: TRBD1
clone_size: many
j_call: TRBJ2-1
cdr3_aa: CASSLPGQGFGNEQFF
cdr3_nt: TGCGCCAGCAGTTTACCGGGACAGGGTTTTGGCAATGAGCAGTTCTTC

v_call: TRBV28
d_call: -
clone_size: -
j_call: TRBJ2-7
cdr3_aa: CAIIVRGEYF
cdr3_nt: TGTGCTATTATCGTAAGGGGGGAGTACTTC

v_call: TRBV9
d_call: -
clone_size: many
j_call: TRBJ2-7
cdr3_aa: CASSVRAGTYEQYF
cdr3_nt: TGTGCCAGCAGCGTAAGGGCAGGCACCTACGAGCAGTACTTC

v_call: TRBV28
d_call: -
clone_size: many
j_call: TRBJ1-4
cdr3_aa: CASSPPGSSNEKLFF
cdr3_nt: TGTGCCAGCAGCCCGCCCGGGTCTTCCAATGAAAAACTGTTTTTT

v_call: TRBV5-1
d_call: TRBD2
clone_size: many
j_call: TRBJ2-1
cdr3_aa: CASSFFGLAPNEQFF
cdr3_nt: TGCGCCAGCAGCTTTTTCGGACTAGCACCGAATGAGCAGTTCTTC

v_call: TRBV7-9
d_call: -
clone_size: many
j_call: TRBJ1-3
cdr3_aa: CASSPGAVGNTIYF
cdr3_nt: TGTGCCAGCAGCCCAGGCGCGGTCGGAAACACCATATATTTT

v_call: TRBV12-3/TRBV12-4
d_call: -
clone_size: many
j_call: TRBJ2-1
cdr3_aa: CASNSIYNEQFF
cdr3_nt: TGTGCCAGCAACAGCATCTACAATGAGCAGTTCTTC

v_call: TRBV29-1
d_call: -
clone_size: many
j_call: TRBJ1-1
cdr3_aa: CSVALGANTEAFF
cdr3_nt: TGCAGCGTTGCTTTAGGGGCGAACACTGAAGCTTTCTTT

v_call: TRBV14
d_call: -
clone_size: many
j_call: TRBJ1-1
cdr3_aa: CASSQGRSTEAFF
cdr3_nt: TGTGCCAGCTCCCAGGGGAGAAGCACTGAAGCTTTCTTT

v_call: TRBV20-1
d_call: -
clone_size: many
j_call: TRBJ2-7
cdr3_aa: CSALTGRSYEQYF
cdr3_nt: TGCAGTGCTCTGACAGGGAGGTCCTACGAGCAGTACTTC

v_call: TRBV5-1
d_call: -
clone_size: many
j_call: TRBJ2-7
cdr3_aa: CASSPGTRAYEQYF
cdr3_nt: TGCGCCAGCAGCCCCGGTACCAGAGCCTACGAGCAGTACTTC

v_call: TRBV7-9
d_call: -
clone_size: many
j_call: TRBJ2-7
cdr3_aa: CASSPLYEQYF
cdr3_nt: TGTGCCAGCAGCCCCCTGTACGAGCAGTACTTC

v_call: TRBV5-1
d_call: -
clone_size: many
j_call: TRBJ2-1
cdr3_aa: CASSFTGGVYSYNEQFF
cdr3_nt: TGCGCCAGCAGCTTCACAGGGGGGGTTTATTCCTACAATGAGCAGTTCTTC

v_call: TRBV5-4
d_call: -
clone_size: -
j_call: TRBJ1-2
cdr3_aa: CASSPISENGYTF
cdr3_nt: TGTGCCAGCAGCCCCATATCCGAGAATGGCTACACCTTC

v_call: TRBV5-1
d_call: TRBD1
clone_size: many
j_call: TRBJ1-5
cdr3_aa: CASSKGTGDQPQHF
cdr3_nt: TGCGCCAGTAGCAAAGGGACAGGGGATCAGCCCCAGCATTTT

v_call: TRBV20-1
d_call: -
clone_size: many
j_call: TRBJ1-5
cdr3_aa: CSASQGDQPQHF
cdr3_nt: TGCAGTGCTTCGCAGGGCGATCAGCCCCAGCATTTT

v_call: TRBV11-2
d_call: -
clone_size: -
j_call: TRBJ2-1
cdr3_aa: CASSLVGGAGLHNEQFF
cdr3_nt: TGTGCTAGCAGCTTAGTAGGGGGAGCGGGACTACACAATGAGCAGTTCTTT

v_call: TRBV29-1
d_call: -
clone_size: many
j_call: TRBJ2-1
cdr3_aa: CSVEDPIVIKSYNEQFF
cdr3_nt: TGCAGCGTTGAAGATCCCATAGTCATCAAGTCCTACAATGAGCAGTTCTTC

v_call: TRBV20-1
d_call: TRBD2
clone_size: medium-sized
j_call: TRBJ2-1
cdr3_aa: CSADGAGGGRNEQFF
cdr3_nt: TGCAGTGCCGACGGGGCGGGAGGGGGTCGAAATGAGCAGTTCTTC

v_call: TRBV28
d_call: TRBD1
clone_size: -
j_call: TRBJ2-7
cdr3_aa: CASSLLGTDSYEQYF
cdr3_nt: TGTGCCAGCAGTTTATTGGGGACAGACTCCTACGAGCAGTACTTC

v_call: TRBV12-3/TRBV12-4
d_call: -
clone_size: many
j_call: TRBJ2-2
cdr3_aa: CASSYISTGELFF
cdr3_nt: TGTGCCAGCAGCTACATAAGCACCGGGGAGCTGTTTTTT